This T cell receptor (beta chain) is from a study of shared clonotypes between healthy human individuals. As regards this clone: Its antigen is undetermined.

How the authors handled the data: Junction-only sequences without quality scores were provided by ImmunoSEQ, so filtering was different. The assay was immunoSEQ multiplex PCR, and TCRdb's table has in-frame clones only and misses some. D and trimming were read from the DNA, whereas the V and J calls and clone size are those reported in that table. Counted here are roughly 2.4 million clones, 90% to 96% occurring once; the ten biggest clones make up approximately 0.13%. CD4+ cells were split into CD45RA+ naive and CD45RA-negative memory subsets. From germline, CDR1 is SNHLY and CDR2 FYNNEI. The CDR3 spans 14 residues. The V end lost 4 bases, the J end lost 0 bases, and 6 bases lay between the germline ends. Regarding the study as a whole: Blood alone was sampled, and tissue repertoires likely differ. Enrolling few donors narrowed the genetic and exposure-history diversity that was represented.

The sequenced material came from naive CD4+ T cells sorted from blood. This sample's subset: CD45RA+ positively selected. The clonotype originates from a man in his late teens or twenties in good health. The rearrangement joins TRBV2 to TRBJ2-2; D unclear. In DNA form, the CDR3 reads TGTGCCAGCAGTGTCTCCCCGAACACCGGGGAGCTGTTTTTT. It translates to CASSVSPNTGELFF.